Listed here are 18 T cell receptor beta chains from one sample, sequenced in a study of a mutant IDH1 vaccine in newly diagnosed glioma. Time point described: week 11, during vaccination. What each vaccine dose contained was 300 ug of mutant IDH1 20-mer peptide, accompanied by topical imiquimod. Their target antigens are unknown. TCRdb keeps only in-frame clones here, not all; method: immunoSEQ multiplex PCR. In the table there are around 120,000 clones, 80% of which are singletons. Material: PBMCs, obtained from a glioma patient whose treatment included an IDH1 peptide vaccine. These receptors originate from a man aged 40-49 years with glioma.

This clone has a handful of counts. The rearrangement uses TRBV7-3 and TRBJ2-1; a possible D gene is TRBD2 (5 bases). The CDR3 is 14 amino acids. Per the germline V gene, CDR1 is SGHTA and CDR2 is FQGTGA. V shed 7 bases and J shed 2 bases, with 12 bases lying between them. The DNA for the CDR3 is TGTGCCAGCAAGAGGGCGGCGGCCTACAATGAGCAGTTCTTC. Translating it yields CASKRAAAYNEQFF.

This clone was found many times. The V and J genes are TRBV19 and TRBJ2-2, with 7 bases identical to TRBD1. J gave up 6 bases and V 3 bases, and 7 bases lay outside the gene matches. The CDR3 spans 15 residues. Germline V gene data show CDR1 as LNHDA and CDR2 as SQIVND (reference sequence). Here the CDR3 DNA reads TGTGCCAGTAGTATCGAGGGGGCGCTTCCCGGGGAGCTGTTTTTT. It encodes CASSIEGALPGELFF.

This chain joins TRBV9 and TRBJ2-1, with 9 nucleotides matching TRBD1. The length of the CDR3 is 16 residues. The V gene's germline CDR1 is SGDLS and CDR2 YYNGEE. Losses at the gene ends were 3 bases for V and 1 base for J; bases not matched to a gene: 5. CDR3 in amino acids: CASSERDRGSYNEQFF. The DNA of the CDR3 is TGTGCCAGCAGCGAGAGAGACAGGGGGTCCTACAATGAGCAGTTCTTC.

The CDR3 loop is CASSNTGELFF. CDR3 DNA: TGTGCCAGCAGTAATACCGGGGAGCTGTTTTTT. The chain uses TRBV25-1 and TRBJ2-2, with D unresolved. Germline-derived CDR1 and CDR2 are MGHDK and SYGVNS. Trimming stripped 5 bases from V and 5 bases from J, with 3 bases between. This CDR3 comprises 11 residues.

In DNA form, the CDR3 reads TGTGCCATCAGTGATGGTATGACAGGGGCCTACAATGAGCAGTTCTTC. Translation: CAISDGMTGAYNEQFF. V usage is TRBV10-3 and J usage is TRBJ2-1; 8 positions match TRBD1. This CDR3 contains 16 residues. Germline V gives CDR1 ENHRY, CDR2 SYGVKD. The V gene end was trimmed by 3 bases and the J gene end by 2 bases; junction bases not matched to a gene: 6.

The rearrangement links TRBV18 to TRBJ2-3; no clear D. The ends were cut back, 2 bases at V and 1 base at J, with 10 bases in the middle. CDR1 and CDR2 from the germline V gene are KGHSH and LQKENI. The length of the CDR3 is 15 residues. CDR3 nucleotides: TGTGCCAGCTCACCAATTAGGGTGGGCACAGATACGCAGTATTTT. Its translation is CASSPIRVGTDTQYF.

The gene calls are TRBV29-1 and TRBJ2-2, with D possibly matching TRBD1 (7 bases). Germline CDR1 reads SQVTM; CDR2 reads ANQGSEA. The CDR3 is made up of 13 amino acids. The germline V and J ends were trimmed by 8 bases and 6 bases, with 16 bases remaining between them. The CDR3 DNA reads TGCAGCCTAAGGGCAGGGGGGTCCGGGGAGCTGTTTTTT. As protein: CSLRAGGSGELFF.

The chain employs TRBV9 and TRBJ1-1; D is ambiguous. The CDR3 runs to 15 residues. Germline assignment: CDR1 SGDLS and CDR2 YYNGEE. The ends were cut back, 6 bases at V and 4 bases at J, with 19 bases in the middle. The chain's CDR3 is CASTDPGGHPTEAFF. DNA for the CDR3: TGTGCCAGCACCGACCCCGGTGGCCACCCCACTGAAGCTTTCTTT.

This chain connects TRBV7-9 to TRBJ2-1; weak D call: TRBD1 (5 bases). Germline assignment: CDR1 SEHNR and CDR2 FQNEAQ (reference sequence). V gave up 0 bases and J gave up 5 bases, with 14 bases separating them. This CDR3 comprises 16 residues. The CDR3: CASSLAWGGLNNEQFF. In DNA form, the CDR3 reads TGTGCCAGCAGCTTAGCCTGGGGCGGTCTAAACAATGAGCAGTTCTTC. Based on the CDR3 plus reference TRBV7-9 and TRBJ2-1, the full variable domain is DTGVSQNPRHKITKRGQNVTFRCDPISEHNRLYWYRQTLGQGPEFLTYFQNEAQLEKSRLLSDRFSAERPKGSFSTLEIQRTEQGDSAMYLCASSLAWGGLNNEQFFGPGTRLTVL.

The V call is TRBV19, the J call TRBJ2-4, with TRBD2 matching over 7 bases. Per germline, CDR1 LNHDA and CDR2 SQIVND (reference sequence). The junction had 12 bases not matched to a gene; V was cut back by 0 bases and J by 1 base. This CDR3 has 19 amino acids. The CDR3 DNA reads TGTGCCAGTAGTATAGAACCGGGAGGATGGGGTCTGGCCAAAAACATTCAGTACTTC. It codes for CASSIEPGGWGLAKNIQYF.

The chain is built from TRBV4-2 and TRBJ2-1; a possible D gene is TRBD2 (5 bases). V was pared by 1 base and J by 4 bases, with 11 bases between. Germline loops: CDR1 LGHNA, CDR2 YNFKEQ. This CDR3 has 15 amino acids. CDR3 residues: CASSQVGGSYNEQFF. CDR3 nucleotides: TGTGCCAGCAGCCAAGTAGGAGGATCGTACAATGAGCAGTTCTTC.

This clone was recorded only once. The genes are TRBV5-1 and TRBJ2-5, with TRBD1 matching over 8 bases. The CDR3 is 15 amino acids. V was clipped by 0 bases and J by 2 bases; unmatched bases: 3. CDR1 and CDR2 from the germline V gene are SGHRS and YFSETQ. This CDR3 is CASSLGGQGQETQYF. The CDR3 DNA follows: TGCGCCAGCAGCTTGGGAGGACAGGGTCAAGAGACCCAGTACTTC.

The chain couples TRBV7-8 to TRBJ1-5; the match to TRBD1 covers 9 bases. The CDR3 totals 15 residues. Germline V gives CDR1 SGHVS, CDR2 FQNEAQ. J was trimmed by 2 bases and V by 5 bases; bases with no gene match: 4. The CDR3 DNA reads TGTGCCAGCAGCCCCCGGGACAGGGGCAATCAGCCCCAGCATTTT. Residues: CASSPRDRGNQPQHF.

The chain is built from TRBV2 and TRBJ1-4; D uncertain. The V end lost 5 bases, the J end lost 8 bases, and 9 bases lay between the germline ends. Germline CDR1 reads SNHLY; CDR2 reads FYNNEI. This CDR3 has 12 amino acids. CDR3 region: CASSSSGEKLFF. The CDR3, as DNA: TGTGCCAGCAGTTCGTCTGGGGAAAAACTGTTTTTT.

This chain joins TRBV21-1 and TRBJ2-1; the table's D gene call, TRBD1, was not cross checked with the DNA. TRBV21-1 is assigned pseudogene status. The CDR3 spans 19 residues. In DNA, the CDR3 is TGTGCCAGCAGCAAAAGACAGGTTAGAGGGACAAGTATGGATAATGAGCAGTTCTTC. This gives the protein CASSKRQVRGTSMDNEQFF.

The V and J genes are TRBV4-2 and TRBJ2-3; 8 bases map to TRBD1. Germline V gene data show CDR1 as LGHNA and CDR2 as YNFKEQ. Trimming cost V 0 bases and J 6 bases; bases outside gene matches: 8. CDR3 size: 16 residues. As DNA, the CDR3 is TGTGCCAGCAGCCAAGACGACAGGGGCGGGAAGGATACGCAGTATTTT. This translates into CASSQDDRGGKDTQYF.

The genes are TRBV28 and TRBJ1-4, with D possibly TRBD1 on 5 matching bases. This CDR3 has 14 residues. V lost 6 bases and J lost 7, with 15 bases in between. In germline, CDR1 is MDHEN, CDR2 SYDVKM. In DNA, the CDR3 is TGTGCCAGCAGCGGGGTCGAGGGGAGTGAAAAACTGTTTTTT. This gives the protein CASSGVEGSEKLFF. The entire variable domain, with the rest obtained from reference TRBV28 and TRBJ1-4, is as follows: DVKVTQSSRYLVKRTGEKVFLECVQDMDHENMFWYRQDPGLGLRLIYFSYDVKMKEKGDIPEGYSVSREKKERFSLILESASTNQTSMYLCASSGVEGSEKLFFGSGTQLSVL.

This clone was observed a single time. The rearrangement joins TRBV7-2 to TRBJ2-7; 9 bases line up with TRBD2. The CDR3 runs to 15 residues. Unmatched junction bases numbered 9, after V lost 5 bases and J lost 4 bases. Germline CDR1 SGHTA, CDR2 FQGNSA. CDR3 nucleotide sequence: TGTGCCAGCAGCAATTCCGGGACTAGCTGGTACGAGCAGTACTTC. It specifies CASSNSGTSWYEQYF. Drawing the rest from reference TRBV7-2 and TRBJ2-7, the complete variable domain is GAGVSQSPSNKVTEKGKDVELRCDPISGHTALYWYRQSLGQGLEFLIYFQGNSAPDKSGLPSDRFSAERTGGSVSTLTIQRTQQEDSAVYLCASSNSGTSWYEQYFGPGTRLTVT.